The clone carrying this T cell receptor (beta chain) came up many times. What it recognizes is unknown. TCRdb reprocessed the reads via MiXCR and lists one record per CDR3 protein. In the table there are roughly 310,000 distinct CDR3 sequences, roughly 15% of which are singletons. Germline CDR1 is DFQATT and CDR2 is SNEGSKA (reference sequence). The CDR3 is 16 residues long. The V gene end was trimmed by 3 bases and the J gene end by 1 base; junction bases not matched to a gene: 8. This record comes from a study of T cell repertoires in cytomegalovirus infection. The wider study: Public TCR beta signatures indicated both CMV infection and matching HLA type. Points from the study as a whole: HLA-C-restricted CMV clonotypes gave the most frequent clonotype in two of eight donors. Summed frequency of public TCR beta families distinguished CMV carriers with the relevant HLA.

The J gene is TRBJ2-5, the V gene TRBV20-1; the match to TRBD2 covers 10 bases. The TCR originated in a human donor in good health (CMV status not recorded). Some clones in this sample may be carry-over from other donors' samples. What was sequenced was PBMCs. CDR3 DNA sequence: TGCAGTGCTAGTAAGGACAGGACTAGCGGCCAAGAGACCCAGTACTTC. It codes for CSASKDRTSGQETQYF.